These 17 T cell receptor beta chains came from one sample sequenced in a study of cytomegalovirus exposure and HLA in healthy donors. This PCR relied on a set of 60 Vbeta primers and 13 Jbeta primers. Sequencing used immunoSEQ multiplex PCR; TCRdb keeps in-frame clones, though not all of them. This table has 200,000 to 250,000 clones, around 70% appearing once. Sample: PBMCs. All receptors come from a man in his forties in good health and CMV-seropositive.

This chain links TRBV18 with TRBJ1-2, with a tentative D call TRBD1 (6 bases). Trimming cost V 0 bases and J 3 bases, with 14 bases left between them. Per the germline V gene, CDR1 is KGHSH and CDR2 is LQKENI. CDR3 length: 16 amino acids. The DNA for the CDR3 is TGTGCCAGCTCACCACCACAGGGAATCAGATACTATGGCTACACCTTC. Translated: CASSPPQGIRYYGYTF. Full variable domain (missing parts from reference TRBV18 and TRBJ1-2): NAGVMQNPRHLVRRRGQEARLRCSPMKGHSHVYWYRQLPEEGLKFMVYLQKENIIDESGMPKERFSAEFPKEGPSILRIQQVVRGDSAAYFCASSPPQGIRYYGYTFGSGTRLTVV.

The gene calls are TRBV5-1 and TRBJ2-5; tentatively, D is TRBD1 (5 bases). This CDR3 has 14 amino acids. V dropped 0 bases and J dropped 5 bases, with 11 bases sitting between them. The germline CDR1 and CDR2 sequences are SGHRS and YFSETQ. The CDR3 is CASSLALGLETQYF. CDR3 in DNA: TGCGCCAGCAGCTTGGCCTTGGGGCTCGAGACCCAGTACTTC.

The chain has TRBV11-2 and TRBJ1-1, with 7 bases matching TRBD1. The CDR3 consists of 14 residues. V shed 5 bases, J shed 5 bases, and the junction held 8 bases outside the gene matches. Germline-derived CDR1 and CDR2 are SGHAT and FQNNGV. DNA for the CDR3: TGTGCCAGCAGCGCCGGGAGGGGACAGACTGAAGCTTTCTTT. Translation: CASSAGRGQTEAFF. Drawing the rest from reference TRBV11-2 and TRBJ1-1, the complete variable domain is EAGVAQSPRYKIIEKRQSVAFWCNPISGHATLYWYQQILGQGPKLLIQFQNNGVVDDSQLPKDRFSAERLKGVDSTLKIQPAKLEDSAVYLCASSAGRGQTEAFFGQGTRLTVV.

The V gene is TRBV7-6, the J gene TRBJ2-7; the D gene is possibly TRBD1 (6 bases). The V end lost 5 bases, the J end lost 6 bases, and 11 bases lay between the germline ends. The CDR3 totals 12 residues. CDR1 and CDR2 from the germline V gene are SGHVS and FNYEAQ. The CDR3 bases are TGTGCCAGCAGCCCCGGGACACGCGAGCAGTACTTC. Translation: CASSPGTREQYF.

This chain uses TRBV7-6 with TRBJ1-1; 8 bases fit TRBD1. V lost 4 bases, J lost 7 bases, and 8 bases stayed unmatched. The CDR3 runs to 14 residues. Germline loops: CDR1 SGHVS, CDR2 FNYEAQ. CDR3: CASSYSDRGNEAFF. The CDR3, as DNA: TGTGCCAGCAGCTACTCCGACAGGGGTAATGAAGCTTTCTTT.

This clone was recorded a few times. The chain has TRBV18 and TRBJ2-1; a weak D match, TRBD1 (5 bases). Germline CDR1 is KGHSH and CDR2 is LQKENI. The CDR3 length is 17 residues. Trimming cost V 1 base and J 0 bases, with 13 bases left between them. CDR3 region: CASSPRQRTSSYNEQFF. The CDR3 coding sequence is TGTGCCAGCTCACCACGTCAGAGGACAAGCTCCTACAATGAGCAGTTCTTC.

This clone was observed a few times. This chain uses TRBV5-1 with TRBJ2-3; 7 bases agree with TRBD1. Looked up from germline, CDR1 is SGHRS and CDR2 is YFSETQ. The CDR3 runs to 14 residues. Trimming took 2 bases from V and 5 from J; bases not matched to a gene: 5. In DNA form, the CDR3 reads TGCGCCAGCAGCTTAGGACAGGACCTAGATACGCAGTATTTT. Amino acid sequence: CASSLGQDLDTQYF.

The chain has TRBV7-2 and TRBJ1-5; possible D gene TRBD1, 5 bases. The CDR3 is 13 amino acids. CDR1 SGHTA and CDR2 FQGNSA come from the germline V gene. V lost 3 bases and J 5 bases, leaving 8 bases between the germline ends. In DNA form, the CDR3 reads TGTGCCAGCAGCTTCGGACAAGATCAGCCCCAGCATTTT. Its protein is CASSFGQDQPQHF.

This chain links TRBV10-3 with TRBJ2-3; D is possibly TRBD2 (5 bases). V shed 7 bases and J shed 0 bases, with 11 bases lying between them. Germline V gene sequence: CDR1 ENHRY, CDR2 SYGVKD. The CDR3 consists of 14 residues. DNA for the CDR3: TGTGCCATCACTAGCACGGGGAGCACAGATACGCAGTATTTT. As protein: CAITSTGSTDTQYF.

The chain recombines TRBV6-5 with TRBJ1-5; 8 bases line up with TRBD1. J was trimmed by 4 bases and V by 6 bases; bases with no gene match: 5. Germline V gene data show CDR1 as MNHEY and CDR2 as SVGAGI. This CDR3 region has 14 residues. CDR3 sequence: CASSLGTGNQPQHF. The CDR3 DNA follows: TGTGCCAGCAGCCTTGGGACAGGAAATCAGCCCCAGCATTTT.

This rearrangement joins TRBV5-1 to TRBJ2-1; maybe TRBD1 (5 bases). CDR1 is SGHRS, CDR2 YFSETQ, per germline. The CDR3 is 13 amino acids. The V gene lost 0 bases and the J gene lost 7 bases, with 8 bases spanning the gap. The CDR3 spells CASSLDQGNEQFF. CDR3 nucleotides: TGCGCCAGCAGCTTGGACCAGGGTAATGAGCAGTTCTTC.

This rearrangement joins TRBV4-1 to TRBJ2-7, with 10 bases aligning to TRBD2. Germline V gene lookup returns CDR1 MGHRA and CDR2 YSYEKL. The J segment lost 4 bases and the V segment lost 1 base, leaving 16 bases of the junction unmatched. CDR3 size: 19 residues. The CDR3 spells CASSQGLLAGAPQRYEQYF. The CDR3, as DNA: TGCGCCAGCAGCCAAGGGTTGCTAGCGGGGGCCCCGCAACGATACGAGCAGTACTTC.

V gene TRBV28 combines with J gene TRBJ1-2; D remains unclear. Germline values: CDR1 MDHEN, CDR2 SYDVKM. This CDR3 is 12 amino acids long. Trimming left V 3 bases short and J 8 bases short, with 10 bases between. As DNA, the CDR3 is TGTGCCAGCAGTTTGGCCGGAGGAGGCTACACCTTC. It specifies CASSLAGGGYTF.

This clone has a single count. This sequence joins TRBV1 and TRBJ2-4; the D call in the table, TRBD1, was not verified against the DNA. TRBV1 is flagged as a pseudogene. This CDR3 region has 19 residues. CDR3 sequence: CTSSQERGLPGVAKNIQYF. Here the CDR3 DNA reads TGCACCAGCAGCCAAGAAAGGGGGCTACCTGGGGTAGCCAAAAACATTCAGTACTTC.

This clone was seen only a few times. V and J are TRBV27 and TRBJ2-7, with D unclear. Trimming removed 4 bases from V and 4 bases from J, with 14 bases in between. The CDR3 spans 14 residues. CDR1 and CDR2 (germline): MNHEY, SMNVEV (reference sequence). The chain's CDR3 is CASSYRVDPYEQYF. The CDR3 nucleotides read TGTGCCAGCAGTTACAGAGTCGATCCGTACGAGCAGTACTTC.

This clone has only a few counts. The J gene is TRBJ2-5, the V gene TRBV23-1, with 7 positions matching TRBD1. TRBV23-1 is designated an ORF whose function remains uncertain. The CDR3 runs 15 residues. J was trimmed by 5 bases and V by 0 bases; bases with no gene match: 6. CDR3 nucleotides: TGCGCCAGCAGTCAATCCGGGACAGTCAACGAGACCCAGTACTTC. Protein product: CASSQSGTVNETQYF.

The chain combines TRBV25-1 with TRBJ1-5; 8 bases agree with TRBD1. After removal of 4 bases from V and 4 bases from J, the junction contained 3 bases not matched to a gene. Germline V lookup: CDR1 MGHDK, CDR2 SYGVNS. This CDR3 has 14 amino acids. For the CDR3, the DNA is TGTGCCAGCAGTGCCCGGGACAGGAATCAGCCCCAGCATTTT. This encodes CASSARDRNQPQHF.